The following is a TCR beta chain sequence with its context. These data are taken from a study of blood T cell repertoires in COVID-19. About the research overall: Collection of acute and convalescent COVID-19 samples took place in the United States, Italy and Spain. T cells, B-cell-depleted T cells, or PBMCs supplied cDNA or gDNA.

Per the germline V gene, CDR1 is MDHEN and CDR2 is SYDVKM. This CDR3 has 14 residues. Trimming cost V 2 bases and J 4 bases; bases outside gene matches: 3. Under the authors' procedure: Estimation of nucleated cell counts relied on the amplification of reference gene primers. Sequenced by immunoSEQ multiplex PCR; TCRdb stores in-frame clones only, minus some. That table furnishes V, J and clone size, whereas the DNA furnished D and trimming. The repertoire has about 47,000 clones, 83% of them found once; the top ten carry 7% to 8.5%. The rearrangement joins TRBV28 to TRBJ1-2; 8 bases are a match to TRBD1. The receptor's source is a man in his sixties with active COVID-19. Material for sequencing was peripheral blood. This CDR3 reads CASSLDRGIYGYTF. The DNA of the CDR3 is TGTGCCAGCAGTTTAGACAGGGGCATCTATGGCTACACCTTC.